The 16 T cell receptor beta chains presented below share a single source sample, sequenced in a study of T cells in Graves' hyperthyroidism and ophthalmopathy (dated by TCRdb to about 2019). Library method: multiplex PCR. Instrument used: Illumina HiSeq 2000. The TCR beta CDR3 regions were amplified from the RNA transcripts. A first-round RT-PCR of the TCR CDR3 used the HTBI primer set with the Qiagen OneStep RT-PCR kit. In-frame beta chains were kept once TCRdb had trimmed the public reads at Q25 with fastp and called clones with MiXCR. CDR3 protein sequences are deduplicated, and each keeps its most common genes and DNA. The sample contains about 96,000 distinct CDR3 sequences, under 65% of them found a single time. The top ten constitute roughly 27% of the sample. Source material: blood. These TCRs come from a woman in her thirties or forties with Graves' hyperthyroidism.

In its sample, this clonotype was seen many times. The chain uses TRBV20-1 and TRBJ1-6, with a weak D call TRBD1 (5 bases). Trimming took off 6 bases at V and 7 bases at J, with 13 bases between the two ends. Germline V gene lookup returns CDR1 DFQATT and CDR2 SNEGSKA (reference sequence). CDR3 length: 13 residues. This CDR3 reads CSAPIQGNSPLHF. DNA for the CDR3: TGCAGTGCCCCGATCCAGGGAAATTCACCCCTCCACTTT.

V and J are TRBV25-1 and TRBJ1-2, with a weak D call TRBD1 (5 bases). The ends were cut back, 8 bases at V and 2 bases at J, with 15 bases in the middle. In germline, CDR1 is MGHDK, CDR2 SYGVNS. The CDR3 consists of 14 residues. CDR3 protein: CASFGRGGNYGYTF. For the CDR3, the DNA is TGTGCCAGCTTCGGTAGGGGAGGGAACTATGGCTACACCTTC.

This clonotype was picked up many times. The chain is built from TRBV10-3 and TRBJ2-5; 7 positions match TRBD2. Trimming took 0 bases from V and 4 from J; bases not matched to a gene: 8. The CDR3 is made up of 16 amino acids. CDR1 is ENHRY and CDR2 is SYGVKD in the germline V gene. In DNA, the CDR3 is TGTGCCATCAGTGAGTCGACTTGGGAGGGCCGAGAGACCCAGTACTTC. Protein product: CAISESTWEGRETQYF.

This clonotype was observed many times. V gene TRBV5-1 combines with J gene TRBJ1-3; D remains unclear. Trimming cost V 0 bases and J 3 bases, with 7 bases left between them. This CDR3 region has 14 residues. Germline CDR1 is SGHRS and CDR2 is YFSETQ. DNA of the CDR3: TGCGCCAGCAGCTTGGACACAAATGGAAACACCATATATTTT. Translation gives CASSLDTNGNTIYF.

Remarks on this clonotype: A read error may produce the germline difference seen at one junction end. The CDR3 sequence: CASSQGDEPFYGYTF. The CDR3 region has the DNA TGCGCCAGCAGCCAAGGGGACGAGCCCTTCTATGGCTACACCTTC. The chain is built from TRBV7-9 and TRBJ1-2; weak D call: TRBD1 (5 bases). There are 15 residues in the CDR3. Germline CDR1 is SEHNR and CDR2 is FQNEAQ (reference sequence).

The chain links TRBV7-2 to TRBJ2-5, with 8 bases fitting TRBD1. CDR3 length: 15 residues. Germline CDR1 SGHTA, CDR2 FQGNSA. The junction had 14 bases not matched to a gene; V was cut back by 9 bases and J by 5 bases. This CDR3 is CASRHKGQGAETQYF. CDR3 in DNA: TGTGCCAGTAGACACAAAGGACAGGGTGCGGAGACCCAGTACTTC.

Turning to this clonotype: Being one base from a much bigger clone, this may be a read error. This sequence joins TRBV19 and TRBJ1-3; D gene uncertain. The CDR3 consists of 15 residues. Per the germline V gene, CDR1 is LNHDA and CDR2 is SQIVND (reference sequence). The DNA for the CDR3 is TGTGCCAGTAGTTACACCCGGGCAAGAGGAAACACCATACATTTT. This gives the protein CASSYTRARGNTIHF.

This clonotype appeared many times. V and J are TRBV7-8 and TRBJ1-3, with unresolved D. The CDR3 consists of 15 residues. Deletions cut 2 bases from V and 0 bases from J, with 8 bases between. Germline V gene lookup returns CDR1 SGHVS and CDR2 FQNEAQ. This CDR3 is CASSLSKNSGNTIYF. DNA for the CDR3: TGTGCCAGCAGCTTATCAAAGAACTCTGGAAACACCATATATTTT.

This clonotype was picked up many times. This sequence joins TRBV6-5 and TRBJ2-7; D perhaps matches TRBD2 (7 bases). Trimming took off 10 bases at V and 12 bases at J, with 25 bases between the two ends. This CDR3 is 13 amino acids long. Germline CDR1 is MNHEY and CDR2 is SVGAGI. CDR3 loop: CATGASGPLIRYF. CDR3 sequence (DNA): TGTGCCACGGGGGCTAGCGGCCCCCTGATCCGGTACTTC.

This clonotype was counted between two and nine times. Because the CDR3 is missing its conserved closing phenylalanine or tryptophan, this is likely a read error. This chain links TRBV7-9 with TRBJ1-3, with D unclear. This CDR3 spans 15 amino acids. V gave up 5 bases and J gave up 1 base, with 12 bases separating them. Germline V gene sequence: CDR1 SEHNR, CDR2 FQNEAQ (reference sequence). The CDR3 DNA reads TGTGCCAGCAGCCCAAACACCCATTCTGGAAACACCATATATGTT. Translating it yields CASSPNTHSGNTIYV.

This chain links TRBV12-3 or TRBV12-4 with TRBJ2-5, with TRBD1 identical over 9 bases. The CDR3 has 15 amino acids. The J segment lost 6 bases and the V segment lost 6 bases, leaving 11 bases of the junction unmatched. This chain's CDR3 is CASSFDRDREQTQYF. DNA of the CDR3: TGTGCCAGCAGCTTCGATAGGGACAGGGAGCAGACCCAGTACTTC.

Only a few counts were recorded for this clonotype. Given a much more abundant clone one base away, this may be a read error. This chain links TRBV12-3 or TRBV12-4 with TRBJ1-3; D possibly corresponds to TRBD1 (5 bases). V was cut by 2 bases and J by 3 bases, with 14 bases left in between. The CDR3 runs 16 residues. CDR3 nucleotide sequence: TGTGCCAGCAGTTTACAGACGGCAGGGAGTGGAAACACCATATATTTT. The encoded protein is CASSLQTAGSGNTIYF.

As for this clonotype: An end of the junction does not agree with germline; a read error may underlie this. The genes are TRBV4-1 and TRBJ2-7, with a possible D match to TRBD1 (6 bases). Germline V CDR1 and CDR2: MGHRA, YSYEKL. The CDR3 runs 15 residues. For the CDR3, the DNA is TGCGCCAGCAGCTTGGGCCTACAGGGAGTCTACGAGCGGTACTTC. Translated: CASSLGLQGVYERYF.

This clonotype occurred many times. J is TRBJ1-1 and V is TRBV5-1, with 9 bases matching TRBD1. With V trimmed by 7 bases and J by 6 bases, 10 bases remained unmatched. The germline gives CDR1 SGHRS, CDR2 YFSETQ. CDR3 length: 14 residues. The CDR3 DNA reads TGCGCCAGCGGATTGACAGGGGGTACCGCTGAAGCTTTCTTT. This gives the protein CASGLTGGTAEAFF.

This clonotype was found many times. CDR3 protein: CASSDRQAGGLGTQYF. CDR3 DNA: TGTGCCAGCAGTGATAGGCAAGCGGGAGGACTTGGTACGCAGTATTTT. The chain joins TRBV25-1 to TRBJ2-3; 9 bases are a match to TRBD2. The V gene's germline CDR1 is MGHDK and CDR2 SYGVNS. With 3 bases clipped from V and 8 bases from J, the junction kept 12 bases outside the gene matches. The CDR3 consists of 16 residues.

This clonotype has a single count. One end of the junction is discordant with germline, which a read error may explain. The chain links TRBV7-9 to TRBJ2-6, with D possibly matching TRBD1 (5 bases). Germline V gene data show CDR1 as SEHNR and CDR2 as FQNEAQ (reference sequence). CDR3 length: 13 amino acids. CDR3 protein: CASSQGGWNTEAF. The CDR3 nucleotides are TGTGCCAGCAGCCAGGGCGGTTGGAACACTGAAGCTTTC.